Below are 3 T cell receptor beta chains sequenced from a single sample in a study of monozygotic twins with inflammatory bowel disease. TCRdb re-called the 5' RACE reads and catalogs CDR3 proteins one per entry, DNA excluded. This listing includes a few hundred thousand distinct CDR3 sequences. Sequencing was done on a sample of blood. The origin of the receptors is a human donor with ulcerative colitis or Crohn's disease, or a healthy co-twin of an affected twin (not recorded which).

This sequence joins TRBV15 and TRBJ2-4; TCRdb indicates TRBD1, and absent DNA this call remains unverified. This CDR3 region has 16 residues. Germline V gene data show CDR1 as LNHNV and CDR2 as YYDKDF (reference sequence). This CDR3 is CATSRATTGGRNIQYF.

This chain uses TRBV5-1 with TRBJ1-1; the D call from TCRdb, TRBD1, cannot be confirmed without DNA. Germline V gene lookup returns CDR1 SGHRS and CDR2 YFSETQ. The CDR3 is 15 amino acids. This chain's CDR3 is CASSSISGEGTEAFF. Full variable domain (remainder filled in from reference TRBV5-1 and TRBJ1-1): KAGVTQTPRYLIKTRGQQVTLSCSPISGHRSVSWYQQTPGQGLQFLFEYFSETQRNKGNFPGRFSGRQFSNSRSEMNVSTLELGDSALYLCASSSISGEGTEAFFGQGTRLTVV.

The chain is built from TRBV3-1 and TRBJ2-5; TCRdb's D call of TRBD1 is untestable without DNA. This CDR3 has 16 residues. The germline V gene encodes CDR1 LGHDT and CDR2 YNNKEL (reference sequence). The CDR3 protein is CASSRLWTGVQETQYF.